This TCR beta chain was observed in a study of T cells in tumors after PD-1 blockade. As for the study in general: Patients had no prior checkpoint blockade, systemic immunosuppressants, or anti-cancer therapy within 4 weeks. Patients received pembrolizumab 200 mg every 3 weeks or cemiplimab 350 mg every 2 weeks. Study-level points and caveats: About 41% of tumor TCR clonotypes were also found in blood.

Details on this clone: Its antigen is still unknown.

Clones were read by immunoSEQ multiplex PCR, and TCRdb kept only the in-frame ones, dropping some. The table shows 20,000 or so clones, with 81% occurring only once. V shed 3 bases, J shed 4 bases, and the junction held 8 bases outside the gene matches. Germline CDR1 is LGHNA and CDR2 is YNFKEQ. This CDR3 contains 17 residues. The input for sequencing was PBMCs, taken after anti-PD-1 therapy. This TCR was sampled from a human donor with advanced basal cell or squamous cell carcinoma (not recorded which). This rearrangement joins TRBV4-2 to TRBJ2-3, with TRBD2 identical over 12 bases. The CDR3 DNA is TGTGCCAGCAGCCACCTAACTAGCGGGGGGTTGTCAGATACGCAGTATTTT. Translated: CASSHLTSGGLSDTQYF.